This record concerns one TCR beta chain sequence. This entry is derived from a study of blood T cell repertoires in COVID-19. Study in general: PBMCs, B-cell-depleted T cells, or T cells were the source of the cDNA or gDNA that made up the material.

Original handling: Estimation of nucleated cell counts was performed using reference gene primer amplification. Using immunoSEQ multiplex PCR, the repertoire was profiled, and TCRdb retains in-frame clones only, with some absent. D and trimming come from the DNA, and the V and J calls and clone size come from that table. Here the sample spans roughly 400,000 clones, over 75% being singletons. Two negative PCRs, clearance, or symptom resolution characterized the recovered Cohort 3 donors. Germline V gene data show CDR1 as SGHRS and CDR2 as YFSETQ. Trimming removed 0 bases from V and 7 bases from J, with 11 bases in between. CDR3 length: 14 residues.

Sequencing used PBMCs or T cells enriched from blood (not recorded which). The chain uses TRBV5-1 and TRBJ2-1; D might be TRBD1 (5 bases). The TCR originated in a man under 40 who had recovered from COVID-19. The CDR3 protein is CASSLEQANNEQFF. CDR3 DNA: TGCGCCAGCAGCTTGGAACAGGCGAATAATGAGCAGTTCTTC.